The clone carrying this TCR beta chain occurred once. The antigen is not known. Germline and junction disagree at one end, which may indicate a read error. The second PCR ran about 6 to 12 cycles with a sample-barcoded 5' primer and J-beta primers. Each of the samples gave a minimum of 2.5 million paired-end reads that contained CDR3. From the 5' RACE reads, TCRdb called clonotypes with MiXCR, one entry per CDR3 protein. The table has 1.5 million to 2 million distinct CDR3 sequences, approximately 32% seen once. Those donating, healthy Caucasian individuals from Russia, were aged roughly 6 to 90. The CDR3 covers 14 residues. This sample is part of a study of blood T cells in healthy people across ages. Study-wide findings and caveats: Diversity figures based on one million T cells were deemed too low.

J is TRBJ2-1 and V is TRBV12-3 or TRBV12-4, with 9 nucleotides matching TRBD2. This sequence originates from a woman under 40 in good health. The sample was blood. CDR3 loop: CTSRLSGGTVEQFF. The CDR3 DNA follows: TGTACCAGCAGACTTAGCGGGGGTACTGTCGAGCAGTTCTTC.